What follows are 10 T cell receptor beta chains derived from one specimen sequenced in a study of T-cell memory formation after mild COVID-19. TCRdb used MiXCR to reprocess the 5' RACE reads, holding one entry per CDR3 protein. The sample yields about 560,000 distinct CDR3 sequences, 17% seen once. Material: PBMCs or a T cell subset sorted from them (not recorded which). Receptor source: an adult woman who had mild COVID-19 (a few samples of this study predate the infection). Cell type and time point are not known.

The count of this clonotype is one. The CDR3 coding sequence is TGTGCCAGCAGTGAGGCAGCATATAGCAATCAGCCCCAGCATTTT. Its translation is CASSEAAYSNQPQHF. V gene TRBV2 combines with J gene TRBJ1-5, with D unclear. Germline V gives CDR1 SNHLY, CDR2 FYNNEI. There are 15 residues in the CDR3. V lost 3 bases and J 0 bases, leaving 9 bases between the germline ends.

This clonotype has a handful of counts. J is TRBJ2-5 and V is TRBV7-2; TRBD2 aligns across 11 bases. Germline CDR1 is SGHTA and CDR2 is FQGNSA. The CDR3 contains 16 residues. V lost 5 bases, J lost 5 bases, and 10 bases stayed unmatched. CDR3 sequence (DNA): TGTGCCAGCAGCGCAGGGGATCTAGCGGGAGGCGAGACCCAGTACTTC. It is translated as CASSAGDLAGGETQYF.

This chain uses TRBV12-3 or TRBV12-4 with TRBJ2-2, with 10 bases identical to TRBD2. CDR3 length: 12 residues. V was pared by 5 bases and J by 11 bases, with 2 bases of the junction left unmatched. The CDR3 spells CASSASGRELFF. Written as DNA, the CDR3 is TGTGCCAGCAGTGCTAGCGGGAGAGAGCTGTTTTTT.

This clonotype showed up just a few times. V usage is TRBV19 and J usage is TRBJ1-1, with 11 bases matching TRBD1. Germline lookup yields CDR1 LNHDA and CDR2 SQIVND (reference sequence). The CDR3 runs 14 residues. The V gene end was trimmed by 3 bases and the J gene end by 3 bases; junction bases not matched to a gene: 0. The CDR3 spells CASSMDRGHTEAFF. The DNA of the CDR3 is TGTGCCAGTAGTATGGACAGGGGGCACACTGAAGCTTTCTTT.

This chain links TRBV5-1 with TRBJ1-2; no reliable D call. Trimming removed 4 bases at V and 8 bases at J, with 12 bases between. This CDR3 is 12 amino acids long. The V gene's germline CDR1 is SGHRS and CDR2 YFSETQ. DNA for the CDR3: TGCGCCAGCAGCCCCAGCAAGCGGGGCTACACCTTC. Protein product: CASSPSKRGYTF.

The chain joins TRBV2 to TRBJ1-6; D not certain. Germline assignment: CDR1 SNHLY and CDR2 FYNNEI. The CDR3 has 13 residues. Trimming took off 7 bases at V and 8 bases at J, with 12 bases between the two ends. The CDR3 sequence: CASTGDGDSPLHF. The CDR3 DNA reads TGTGCCAGCACAGGAGATGGGGATTCACCCCTCCACTTT.

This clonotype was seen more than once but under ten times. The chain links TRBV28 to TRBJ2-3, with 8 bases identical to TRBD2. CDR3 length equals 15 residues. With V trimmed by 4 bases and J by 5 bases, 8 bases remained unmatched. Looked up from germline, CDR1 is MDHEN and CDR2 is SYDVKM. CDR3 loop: CASSSAGGSGDTQYF. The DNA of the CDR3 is TGTGCCAGCAGTTCCGCGGGGGGCAGTGGAGATACGCAGTATTTT.

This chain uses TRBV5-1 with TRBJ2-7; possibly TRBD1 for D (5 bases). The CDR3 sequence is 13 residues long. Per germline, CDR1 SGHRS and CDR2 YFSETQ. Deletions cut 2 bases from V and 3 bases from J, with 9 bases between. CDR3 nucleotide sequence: TGCGCCAGCAGCTTTGACAGTCGCTACGAGCAGTACTTC. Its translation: CASSFDSRYEQYF.

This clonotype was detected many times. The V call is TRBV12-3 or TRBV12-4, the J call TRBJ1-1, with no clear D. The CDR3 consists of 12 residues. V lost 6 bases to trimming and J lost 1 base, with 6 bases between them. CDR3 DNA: TGTGCCAGCAGCTTTTGGAACACTGAAGCTTTCTTT. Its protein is CASSFWNTEAFF.

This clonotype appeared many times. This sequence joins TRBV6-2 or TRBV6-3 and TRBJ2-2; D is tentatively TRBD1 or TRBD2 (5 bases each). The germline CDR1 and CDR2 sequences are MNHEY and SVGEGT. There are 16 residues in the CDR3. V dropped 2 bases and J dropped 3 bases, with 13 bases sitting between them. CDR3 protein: CASSYIRGEHTGELFF. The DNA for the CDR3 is TGTGCCAGCAGTTACATTAGGGGAGAGCACACCGGGGAGCTGTTTTTT.